This TCR beta chain derives from a study of T cell changes during pregnancy in multiple sclerosis. The CDR3 is 16 amino acids. Looked up from germline, CDR1 is SGHRS and CDR2 is YFSETQ. With 0 bases clipped from V and 1 base from J, the junction kept 1 base outside the gene matches. For this clone: This sample also contains other DNA sequences that code for the same CDR3.

Assay: immunoSEQ multiplex PCR; the TCRdb copy retains only in-frame clones and omits some. The table includes around 70,000 clones, 92% detected once. The origin of this receptor is a female donor with multiple sclerosis, enrolled in a pregnancy study. This specimen was CD4+ T cells from peripheral blood mononuclear cells, taken after pregnancy. The chain recombines TRBV5-1 with TRBJ2-3; 11 positions match TRBD2. For the CDR3, the DNA is TGCGCCAGCAGCTTGGTACTAGCGGGAGGCACAGATACGCAGTATTTT. Translation: CASSLVLAGGTDTQYF.